This T cell receptor (beta chain) stems from a study of T cells in Graves' hyperthyroidism and ophthalmopathy. Notes on the study in general: The authors' 13 V-J model separated ophthalmopathy from stable hyperthyroidism.

Those patients with uncontrolled infection, other autoimmune disease, pregnancy or lactation were excluded. This clonotype was seen a few times. Its antigen remains unidentified. Amplification targeted TCR beta CDR3 regions from RNA transcripts. HTBI primers drove first-round RT-PCR of the TCR CDR3. TCRdb itself ran the multiplex PCR reads through MiXCR, one entry per CDR3 protein. The sample gives under 700,000 distinct CDR3 sequences, around 46% of which show up once; about 8.2% is in the top ten. Trimming took off 7 bases at V and 4 bases at J, with 13 bases between the two ends. There are 13 residues in the CDR3.

The clonotype was recovered from a woman between 18 and 29 years old with Graves' hyperthyroidism. The sequenced sample was peripheral blood or thyroid tissue (not recorded which). The chain has TRBV12-3 or TRBV12-4 and TRBJ1-1; D is ambiguous. This CDR3 reads CASTLAGVTEAFF. CDR3 DNA sequence: TGTGCCAGCACCCTGGCAGGAGTCACTGAAGCTTTCTTT.